This is a list of T cell receptor beta chains from one sample in a study of cytomegalovirus exposure and HLA in healthy donors. Clones were read by immunoSEQ multiplex PCR, and TCRdb kept only the in-frame ones, dropping some. The sample has some 72,000 clones, about 96% seen once. Material for sequencing was PBMCs. The source of these receptors is a man aged 18 to 30 in good health and CMV-seropositive. The CDR3 runs from the conserved cysteine through the conserved F or W. A D gene is named only where the DNA matches it firmly.

j_call v_call d_call cdr3_aa cdr3_nt
TRBJ2-3 TRBV5-1 - CASSLPSRGVTDTQYF TGCGCCAGCAGCTTGCCTAGTCGGGGTGTGACAGATACGCAGTATTTT
TRBJ1-2 TRBV7-9 - CASSPPNSNYGYTF TGTGCCAGCAGCCCTCCCAACTCTAACTATGGCTACACCTTC
TRBJ2-2 TRBV19 TRBD2 CASSALETSGRAGELFF TGTGCCAGTAGTGCTCTAGAGACTAGCGGGAGGGCAGGGGAGCTGTTTTTT
TRBJ1-2 TRBV10-3 - CAITSGATGNYGYTF TGTGCCATCACTAGCGGGGCGACAGGCAACTATGGCTACACCTTC
TRBJ1-4 TRBV5-1 - CASSLGQFNEKLFF TGCGCCAGCAGCCTGGGACAATTTAATGAAAAACTGTTTTTT
TRBJ2-5 TRBV27 TRBD1 CASRLPRDRGRSRVSETQYF TGTGCCAGCAGACTTCCCCGGGACAGGGGTCGTTCGCGGGTAAGCGAGACCCAGTACTTC
TRBJ2-1 TRBV11-3 TRBD1 CASSWRGQGDEQFF TGTGCCAGCAGCTGGAGGGGACAGGGGGATGAGCAGTTCTTC
TRBJ1-4 TRBV7-8 TRBD1 CASSLAPEAGGNEKLFF TGTGCCAGCAGCTTAGCCCCGGAGGCAGGGGGTAATGAAAAACTGTTTTTT
TRBJ1-3 TRBV6-6 - CASSYSVVSSGNTIYF TGTGCCAGCAGTTACTCGGTAGTATCCTCTGGAAACACCATATATTTT
TRBJ1-1 TRBV6-1 TRBD1 CASSSRTGGESEAFF TGTGCCAGCAGTTCCCGGACAGGGGGTGAATCTGAAGCTTTCTTT
TRBJ2-7 TRBV18 TRBD1 CASSPPGQGLGYEQYF TGTGCCAGCTCACCACCGGGACAGGGACTTGGATACGAGCAGTACTTC
TRBJ1-5 TRBV9 - CASSVTENQPQHF TGTGCCAGCAGCGTTACAGAGAATCAGCCCCAGCATTTT
TRBJ2-1 TRBV11-3 TRBD2 CASSLRLADTSEQFF TGTGCCAGCAGCTTACGACTAGCCGACACAAGTGAGCAGTTCTTC